A single sample is the source of the 19 T cell receptor beta chains below, sequenced in a study of cytomegalovirus exposure and HLA in healthy donors. Primers: 60 Vbeta forward and 13 Jbeta reverse. Some clones are missing from TCRdb's copy, which holds only in-frame ones; the method was immunoSEQ multiplex PCR. The sample has roughly 180,000 clones; around four fifths are singletons. The sequenced material came from PBMCs. The receptor set was obtained from a woman aged 25 to 39 in good health and CMV-seropositive.

The chain uses TRBV5-1 and TRBJ2-2; 11 nucleotides line up with TRBD1. Germline loops: CDR1 SGHRS, CDR2 YFSETQ. This CDR3 comprises 18 residues. Trimming removed 4 bases from V and 0 bases from J; junction bases left unmatched: 8. The CDR3 DNA reads as TGCGCCAGCAGCCTTACCTTGGGACAGGGGGCGAACACCGGGGAGCTGTTTTTT. It yields the protein CASSLTLGQGANTGELFF.

This sequence joins TRBV7-2 and TRBJ1-1; D gene ambiguous. Germline V gives CDR1 SGHTA, CDR2 FQGNSA. This CDR3 is 14 amino acids long. Trimming took off 2 bases at V and 4 bases at J, with 11 bases between the two ends. The chain's CDR3 is CASSLSGMSTEAFF. As DNA, the CDR3 is TGTGCCAGCAGCTTATCAGGTATGAGCACTGAAGCTTTCTTT.

This chain connects TRBV7-8 to TRBJ1-4, with D possibly matching TRBD1 (5 bases). V shed 8 bases and J shed 3 bases, with 16 bases lying between them. Per germline, CDR1 SGHVS and CDR2 FQNEAQ. The CDR3 length is 15 residues. Written as DNA, the CDR3 is TGTGCCAGCTCGGGGGGTCTTAACGCTAATGAAAAACTGTTTTTT. Its translation is CASSGGLNANEKLFF.

The genes are TRBV4-2 and TRBJ1-3; TRBD1 matches 11 bases. Germline CDR1 is LGHNA and CDR2 is YNFKEQ. The V gene end was trimmed by 1 base and the J gene end by 0 bases; junction bases not matched to a gene: 5. The CDR3 consists of 18 residues. CDR3 sequence: CASSQGGTGGFSGNTIYF. The CDR3 DNA follows: TGTGCCAGCAGCCAAGGAGGGACAGGGGGATTCTCTGGAAACACCATATATTTT.

This chain uses TRBV25-1 with TRBJ1-2; TRBD1 is a possible D gene (6 bases). CDR1 MGHDK and CDR2 SYGVNS come from the germline V gene. This CDR3 contains 13 residues. Trimming cost V 2 bases and J 8 bases, with 12 bases left between them. CDR3 residues: CASSEGGGLGYTF. CDR3 in DNA: TGTGCCAGCAGTGAAGGGGGCGGTTTGGGCTACACCTTC.

This chain connects TRBV19 to TRBJ2-3; TRBD1 matches 12 bases. The germline CDR1 and CDR2 sequences are LNHDA and SQIVND (reference sequence). The trim removed 5 bases at V and 2 bases at J, leaving 8 bases unmatched. This CDR3 has 17 amino acids. CDR3 coding DNA: TGTGCCAGTAGTGGCCGGGACAGGGGGCTTTACACAGATACGCAGTATTTT. Protein: CASSGRDRGLYTDTQYF.

V gene TRBV5-1 combines with J gene TRBJ2-1; TRBD2 matches at 9 bases. This CDR3 region has 15 residues. CDR1 is SGHRS and CDR2 is YFSETQ in the germline V gene. V trimming: 1 base; J trimming: 5 bases; junction bases outside the gene matches: 4. Written as DNA, the CDR3 is TGCGCCAGCAGCTTGAAAATAGCGGGGGACAATGAGCAGTTCTTC. Residues: CASSLKIAGDNEQFF.

The chain combines TRBV10-3 with TRBJ1-2, with D maybe TRBD1 (6 bases). CDR3 length equals 14 residues. V was cut by 4 bases and J by 6 bases, with 15 bases left in between. Germline lookup yields CDR1 ENHRY and CDR2 SYGVKD. In DNA form, the CDR3 reads TGTGCCATCAGTGGGGACACGTTGGTGGATGGCTACACCTTC. Encoded protein: CAISGDTLVDGYTF.

CDR3 bases: TGTGCCAGCAGTGAAGCTGTCGGTTCTGGGGCCAACGTCCTGACTTTC. Its translation is CASSEAVGSGANVLTF. The rearrangement joins TRBV6-1 to TRBJ2-6, with no clear D. CDR3 length equals 16 residues. CDR1 and CDR2 (germline): MNHNS, SASEGT. Deletions cut 0 bases from V and 1 base from J, with 7 bases between.

This clone showed up just once. The chain couples TRBV7-9 to TRBJ2-2, with TRBD1 matching over 7 bases. V shed 5 bases and J 4 bases; nucleotides not matched to a gene: 7. This CDR3 spans 15 amino acids. In germline, CDR1 is SEHNR, CDR2 FQNEAQ (reference sequence). The CDR3 is CASSERQGRTGELFF. The CDR3 DNA follows: TGTGCCAGCAGCGAACGACAGGGTCGCACCGGGGAGCTGTTTTTT.

CDR3 DNA: TGCGCCAGCAGCCAGCCGACTAGCGGGATCTACGAGCAGTACTTC. It translates to CASSQPTSGIYEQYF. V and J are TRBV4-1 and TRBJ2-7; 11 nucleotides match TRBD2. V gave up 3 bases and J gave up 3 bases; unmatched junction bases: 4. Germline V gives CDR1 MGHRA, CDR2 YSYEKL. This CDR3 region has 15 residues.

The CDR3 DNA is TGTGCCAGCAGCTTAGGACAGGGGGCTAACTATGGCTACACCTTC. It specifies CASSLGQGANYGYTF. The rearrangement uses TRBV7-2 and TRBJ1-2; 9 bases agree with TRBD1. With 1 base clipped from V and 0 bases from J, the junction kept 0 bases outside the gene matches. CDR3 length equals 15 residues. Looked up from germline, CDR1 is SGHTA and CDR2 is FQGNSA.

The chain joins TRBV6-6 to TRBJ1-2, with D possibly TRBD1 on 5 matching bases. Germline CDR1 and CDR2: MNHNY and SVGAGI (reference sequence). This CDR3 contains 14 residues. V was shortened by 4 bases and J by 8 bases, with 17 bases between the two germline ends. The CDR3 bases are TGTGCCAGCAGTTCAACCCAGGTGGGGGGGGGCTACACCTTC. Its translation is CASSSTQVGGGYTF.

The genes are TRBV2 and TRBJ1-1, with D possibly TRBD1 on 6 matching bases. The CDR3 is 14 residues long. Trimming cost V 6 bases and J 4 bases, with 15 bases left between them. Germline V gene lookup returns CDR1 SNHLY and CDR2 FYNNEI. CDR3 residues: CASSAQGMSTEAFF. The CDR3, as DNA: TGTGCCAGCAGCGCACAGGGAATGAGCACTGAAGCTTTCTTT.

This clone was seen more than once but under ten times. V gene TRBV7-9 combines with J gene TRBJ1-5; D perhaps matches TRBD1 (6 bases). CDR1 is SEHNR and CDR2 is FQNEAQ in the germline V gene (reference sequence). This CDR3 has 16 residues. The germline V and J ends were trimmed by 5 bases and 7 bases, with 21 bases remaining between them. CDR3 DNA: TGTGCCAGCAGCCCCCAGGTACAGGGAAGAGGACAGCCCCAGCATTTT. Its protein product is CASSPQVQGRGQPQHF.

The V and J genes are TRBV15 and TRBJ2-1; the match to TRBD1 covers 7 bases. With 1 base clipped from V and 7 bases from J, the junction kept 13 bases outside the gene matches. From germline, CDR1 is LNHNV and CDR2 YYDKDF (reference sequence). The length of the CDR3 is 17 residues. CDR3 nucleotides: TGTGCCACCAGCAGAGGTCCCGTAGGGGGCGGTGGGAATGAGCAGTTCTTC. It yields the protein CATSRGPVGGGGNEQFF.

The chain carries TRBV5-5 and TRBJ2-5; perhaps TRBD1 as D (6 bases). Trimming cost V 8 bases and J 4 bases, with 18 bases left between them. The CDR3 contains 14 residues. CDR1 SGHKS and CDR2 YYEKEE come from the germline V gene (reference sequence). In nucleotides, the CDR3 is TGTGCCAGTCAGGGGCTCCTTCACGGAGAGACCCAGTACTTC. It translates to CASQGLLHGETQYF.

This clone occurred a few times. DNA of the CDR3: TGTGCCAGCAGCGGCCGGGGACTAGCGGAAAACATTCAGTACTTC. Its translation: CASSGRGLAENIQYF. This chain uses TRBV4-2 with TRBJ2-4, with 11 bases fitting TRBD2. J was trimmed by 5 bases and V by 5 bases; bases with no gene match: 5. CDR1 LGHNA and CDR2 YNFKEQ come from the germline V gene. The CDR3 length is 15 residues.

The genes are TRBV11-3 and TRBJ1-5; D remains unclear. Germline loops: CDR1 SGHNT, CDR2 YENEEA. The CDR3 has 13 residues. The V end was cut by 8 bases, the J end by 3 bases, with 11 bases between. The CDR3 coding sequence is TGTGCCAGCCAGGACTCCCCCAATCAGCCCCAGCATTTT. Translated, it gives CASQDSPNQPQHF.